Below, 28 T cell receptor beta chains from the same sample are listed, as sequenced in a study of naive and memory T cell subsets. Study-level points and caveats: A few larger clonotypes appeared in naive repertoires, especially CD8, possibly memory cells re-expressing CD45RA.

No antigen is known for these receptors. An equimolar mix of two oligonucleotides served as the beta constant-region primer for TRBC1 and TRBC2. Ligated cDNA was amplified by four rounds of PCR with nested alpha and beta constant-region primers and SP2. TCRdb called the UMI-ligation and nested PCR reads again in MiXCR, with one record for every CDR3 protein. The sample includes around 100,000 distinct CDR3 sequences, approximately 15% of them seen just once. Sequenced material: naive CD8+ T cells from blood. The receptors come from a human donor in good health.

The rearrangement uses TRBV12-3 or TRBV12-4 and TRBJ2-1; 8 bases are a match to TRBD2. The CDR3 is 14 amino acids. Trimming took 4 bases from V and 7 from J; bases not matched to a gene: 6. The CDR3 region has the DNA TGTGCCAGCAGTTCGGGACTAGTTTTAAATGAGCAGTTCTTC. This translates into CASSSGLVLNEQFF.

This clonotype was counted between two and nine times. This chain joins TRBV9 and TRBJ2-4; no clear D. The CDR3 has 12 amino acids. Germline CDR1 SGDLS, CDR2 YYNGEE. V was clipped by 2 bases and J by 9 bases, with 9 bases between them. In nucleotides, the CDR3 is TGTGCCAGCAGCGTCCCTGGCGGCATTCAGTACTTC. It yields the protein CASSVPGGIQYF.

The J gene is TRBJ2-7, the V gene TRBV29-1; 9 bases align to TRBD1. The CDR3 sequence is 12 residues long. Losses at the gene ends were 6 bases for V and 2 bases for J; bases not matched to a gene: 2. CDR1 and CDR2 (germline): SQVTM, ANQGSEA. CDR3 in DNA: TGCAGCGTGGGGGACAGGGCCTACGAGCAGTACTTC. Translated, it gives CSVGDRAYEQYF.

This clonotype has more than one count but fewer than ten. This chain uses TRBV4-3 with TRBJ2-3; maybe TRBD1 (5 bases). V was pared by 0 bases and J by 3 bases, with 10 bases between. The CDR3 has 15 residues. In germline, CDR1 is LGHNA, CDR2 YSLEER. CDR3 sequence: CASSQDRDRTDTQYF. CDR3 coding DNA: TGCGCCAGCAGCCAAGACAGGGATCGGACAGATACGCAGTATTTT.

This sequence joins TRBV11-2 and TRBJ1-2; TRBD1 is a possible D gene (6 bases). The germline V and J ends were trimmed by 1 base and 5 bases, with 11 bases remaining between them. The CDR3 loop spans 14 amino acids. Germline loops: CDR1 SGHAT, CDR2 FQNNGV. The CDR3 reads CASSLGQDQYGYTF. The CDR3 DNA reads as TGTGCCAGCAGCTTAGGACAGGACCAATATGGCTACACCTTC.

This clonotype was seen repeatedly, ten times or more. The chain recombines TRBV6-6 with TRBJ2-7; D is unresolved. This CDR3 is 14 amino acids long. Germline V CDR1 and CDR2: MNHNY, SVGAGI (reference sequence). Trimming took 6 bases from V and 2 from J, leaving 14 bases between them. The CDR3 sequence is CASSLSIAPYEQYF. The CDR3, as DNA: TGTGCCAGCAGCCTCTCAATTGCCCCCTACGAGCAGTACTTC.

This clonotype was counted between two and nine times. V and J are TRBV9 and TRBJ1-1; D unclear. Germline CDR1 and CDR2: SGDLS and YYNGEE. The length of the CDR3 is 15 residues. V was pared by 0 bases and J by 4 bases, with 13 bases between. CDR3: CASSVDTRGTTEAFF. The CDR3, as DNA: TGTGCCAGCAGCGTAGATACTCGTGGAACCACTGAAGCTTTCTTT.

This clonotype was recorded many times. J is TRBJ1-1 and V is TRBV28; D gene ambiguous. The germline V and J ends were trimmed by 5 bases and 0 bases, with 7 bases remaining between them. Germline lookup yields CDR1 MDHEN and CDR2 SYDVKM. The CDR3 is 13 amino acids. The CDR3 here is CASSAQVNTEAFF. The DNA for the CDR3 is TGTGCCAGCAGTGCCCAGGTGAACACTGAAGCTTTCTTT.

This clonotype showed up just a few times. The V call is TRBV20-1, the J call TRBJ2-3; the match to TRBD2 covers 12 bases. The CDR3 runs to 17 residues. Germline loops: CDR1 DFQATT, CDR2 SNEGSKA (reference sequence). The V gene end was trimmed by 1 base and the J gene end by 3 bases; junction bases not matched to a gene: 8. The CDR3: CSARVYTTSGGTDTQYF. In nucleotides, the CDR3 is TGCAGTGCTAGAGTCTATACGACTAGCGGGGGAACAGATACGCAGTATTTT.

This clonotype has ten or more counts. This chain uses TRBV4-3 with TRBJ2-7; 9 positions agree with TRBD1. Germline V CDR1 and CDR2: LGHNA, YSLEER. This CDR3 has 16 residues. The V and J ends lost 1 base and 5 bases, in that order; junction bases with no gene match: 9. The chain's CDR3 is CASSQGPGQGAHEQYF. The CDR3 DNA is TGCGCCAGCAGCCAAGGCCCGGGACAGGGCGCTCACGAGCAGTACTTC.

This clonotype was observed many times. CDR3 DNA sequence: TGTGCCAGCAGTTTTGCTGGGATGCAAGAGACCCAGTACTTC. Residues: CASSFAGMQETQYF. The chain is built from TRBV12-3 or TRBV12-4 and TRBJ2-5; D unclear. The CDR3 extends over 14 amino acids. V lost 3 bases to trimming and J lost 2 bases, with 10 bases between them.

The V and J genes are TRBV12-3 or TRBV12-4 and TRBJ2-5, with D tentatively TRBD1 or TRBD2 (5 bases each). CDR3 size: 14 residues. Trimming stripped 7 bases from V and 1 base from J, with 13 bases between. The CDR3 spells CASKYPGTQETQYF. The CDR3 coding sequence is TGTGCCAGCAAATATCCGGGGACCCAAGAGACCCAGTACTTC.

This clonotype has just a few counts. This rearrangement joins TRBV6-2 or TRBV6-3 to TRBJ2-7, with D possibly called TRBD1 or TRBD2 (5 bases each). This CDR3 is 15 amino acids long. From germline, CDR1 is MNHEY and CDR2 SVGEGT. V was trimmed by 7 bases and J by 2 bases, leaving 18 bases between them. The CDR3 nucleotides are TGTGCCAGCAAGGATGAACGGGACGGGGCCTACGAGCAGTACTTC. Its translation: CASKDERDGAYEQYF.

This clonotype was seen more than once but under ten times. The gene calls are TRBV12-3 or TRBV12-4 and TRBJ2-1; 8 bases agree with TRBD2. V lost 5 bases and J lost 10; bases outside the gene matches: 4. CDR3 length equals 12 residues. The CDR3 here is CASSTPGGEQFF. The CDR3 DNA follows: TGTGCCAGCAGTACCCCGGGGGGGGAGCAGTTCTTC.

Here the CDR3 reads CAIGPREYKNTGELFF. The CDR3 DNA reads TGTGCCATCGGCCCACGAGAATATAAGAACACCGGGGAGCTGTTTTTT. The V call is TRBV7-9, the J call TRBJ2-2; no definite D call. Germline V CDR1 and CDR2: SEHNR, FQNEAQ (reference sequence). The V and J ends lost 10 bases and 1 base respectively, with 19 bases between them. The CDR3 length is 16 residues.

In regard to this clonotype: At one of its ends the junction is not consistent with the germline gene, which may arise from a read error. This chain uses TRBV28 with TRBJ2-3; perhaps D is TRBD1 or TRBD2 (5 bases each). The germline V gene has CDR1 MDHEN and CDR2 SYDVKM. The CDR3 sequence is 16 residues long. CDR3 protein: CASRPTGRGVAETQYF. The CDR3 DNA sequence: TGTGCCAGCAGGCCTACCGGACGAGGGGTGGCAGAGACGCAGTATTTT. Complete variable domain (other parts from reference TRBV28 and TRBJ2-3): DVKVTQSSRYLVKRTGEKVFLECVQDMDHENMFWYRQDPGLGLRLIYFSYDVKMKEKGDIPEGYSVSREKKERFSLILESASTNQTSMYLCASRPTGRGVAETQYFGPGTRLTVL.

The chain joins TRBV3-1 to TRBJ2-3, with TRBD2 matching 7 bases. Germline lookup yields CDR1 LGHDT and CDR2 YNNKEL (reference sequence). This CDR3 contains 16 residues. Trimming cost V 4 bases and J 3 bases; bases outside gene matches: 10. The CDR3 loop reads CASSPWEGDYTDTQYF. In DNA, the CDR3 is TGTGCCAGCAGCCCCTGGGAGGGTGATTATACAGATACGCAGTATTTT.

V usage is TRBV12-3 or TRBV12-4 and J usage is TRBJ2-3, with D unclear. V was pared by 2 bases and J by 6 bases, with 6 bases between. The CDR3 covers 12 residues. The CDR3 is CASSLKLDTQYF. The CDR3 DNA is TGTGCCAGCAGTTTAAAGCTGGATACGCAGTATTTT.

This chain links TRBV24-1 with TRBJ2-1, with 10 bases matching TRBD2. The CDR3 spans 14 residues. Germline CDR1 KGHDR, CDR2 SFDVKD. V lost 4 bases to trimming and J lost 7 bases; unmatched junction nucleotides: 3. This CDR3 is CATSEVGLANEQFF. The CDR3 coding sequence is TGTGCCACCAGTGAAGTGGGACTAGCGAATGAGCAGTTCTTC.

The chain uses TRBV29-1 and TRBJ1-5, with D perhaps TRBD1 (5 bases). Per germline, CDR1 SQVTM and CDR2 ANQGSEA. CDR3 length equals 12 residues. V gave up 1 base and J gave up 12 bases, with 13 bases separating them. The CDR3 DNA reads as TGCAGCGTTGAAGGGGGTCAGGGAGTCCAGCATTTT. Protein: CSVEGGQGVQHF. The full variable domain, rest sourced from reference TRBV29-1 and TRBJ1-5, is SAVISQKPSRDICQRGTSLTIQCQVDSQVTMMFWYRQQPGQSLTLIATANQGSEATYESGFVIDKFPISRPNLTFSTLTVSNMSPEDSSIYLCSVEGGQGVQHFGDGTRLSIL.

This clonotype came up many times. The CDR3 nucleotides are TGTGCCAGCAGCTTCGGGACACACCAGAATAAAGGCTACACCTTC. Translation: CASSFGTHQNKGYTF. The chain links TRBV5-5 to TRBJ1-2; a weak D match, TRBD1 (6 bases). The CDR3 spans 15 residues. CDR1 is SGHKS, CDR2 YYEKEE, per germline (reference sequence). Trimming removed 2 bases at V and 8 bases at J, with 19 bases between. The complete variable domain, with remaining parts taken from reference TRBV5-5 and TRBJ1-2, reads DAGVTQSPTHLIKTRGQQVTLRCSPISGHKSVSWYQQVLGQGPQFIFQYYEKEERGRGNFPDRFSARQFPNYSSELNVNALLLGDSALYLCASSFGTHQNKGYTFGSGTRLTVV.

This sequence joins TRBV5-1 and TRBJ2-7; D remains ambiguous. Germline V gene sequence: CDR1 SGHRS, CDR2 YFSETQ. The CDR3 is made up of 15 amino acids. V was clipped by 0 bases and J by 0 bases, with 10 bases between them. CDR3 sequence: CASSLAGAISYEQYF. CDR3 coding DNA: TGCGCCAGCAGCTTGGCCGGCGCTATCTCCTACGAGCAGTACTTC.

The chain links TRBV5-1 to TRBJ1-1; 9 bases fit TRBD1. This CDR3 contains 15 residues. V lost 3 bases and J lost 3; bases outside the gene matches: 6. Germline loops: CDR1 SGHRS, CDR2 YFSETQ. DNA of the CDR3: TGCGCCAGCAGCTACAGGACAGGGGAGTACACTGAAGCTTTCTTT. This sequence encodes CASSYRTGEYTEAFF.

This clonotype showed up just a few times. The rearrangement joins TRBV6-1 to TRBJ1-2, with a possible D match to TRBD1 (5 bases). This CDR3 contains 14 residues. V lost 5 bases and J 3 bases, leaving 13 bases between the germline ends. Germline lookup yields CDR1 MNHNS and CDR2 SASEGT. The CDR3 is CASSQGGGYYGYTF. The CDR3 DNA sequence: TGTGCCAGCAGTCAGGGAGGCGGGTACTATGGCTACACCTTC.

V is TRBV7-2 and J is TRBJ2-7; tentative D call: TRBD2 (6 bases). V lost 5 bases, J lost 4 bases, and 15 bases lay in between. Germline CDR1 reads SGHTA; CDR2 reads FQGNSA. This CDR3 is 14 amino acids long. The CDR3 loop reads CASSPDSGGYEQYF. DNA of the CDR3: TGTGCCAGCAGCCCAGACTCCGGAGGGTACGAGCAGTACTTC.

The chain joins TRBV10-3 to TRBJ1-1; a weak D match, TRBD1 (6 bases). Trimming took 3 bases from V and 0 from J, leaving 23 bases between them. Per germline, CDR1 ENHRY and CDR2 SYGVKD. This CDR3 region has 19 residues. The DNA of the CDR3 is TGTGCCATCAGTGAAGGGTTCCCACGGACAGATAAAATGAACACTGAAGCTTTCTTT. Protein product: CAISEGFPRTDKMNTEAFF.

This clonotype showed up many times. The V gene is TRBV11-2, the J gene TRBJ2-3, with 7 bases aligning to TRBD1. CDR1 is SGHAT and CDR2 is FQNNGV in the germline V gene. The CDR3 totals 15 residues. V trimming: 5 bases; J trimming: 10 bases; junction bases outside the gene matches: 15. The CDR3 region has the DNA TGTGCCAGCAGCCAGACAGGGTTCAGCGACTGGGCGCAGTATTTT. It is translated as CASSQTGFSDWAQYF.

This clonotype was detected ten times or more. The chain combines TRBV6-5 with TRBJ1-1, with D uncertain. Germline CDR1 reads MNHEY; CDR2 reads SVGAGI. V dropped 0 bases and J dropped 0 bases, with 8 bases sitting between them. The CDR3 contains 15 residues. CDR3 loop: CASSYSAGMNTEAFF. The CDR3 DNA follows: TGTGCCAGCAGTTACTCGGCGGGGATGAACACTGAAGCTTTCTTT.